A selection of T cell receptor beta chains follows, all from one sample in a study of cytotoxic CD8 clonotypes in ibrutinib-treated CLL. Method: immunoSEQ multiplex PCR; TCRdb's copy keeps in-frame clones and lacks some. The repertoire has about 14,000 clones, around 60% of them found once; the top ten carry roughly 41%. The sequenced sample was PBMCs, obtained before ibrutinib treatment. Every receptor here comes from a human donor with chronic lymphocytic leukemia. CDR3s include the opening cysteine and the closing phenylalanine or tryptophan.

>TRBV5-6
CASRSDRANTQYF
>TRBV18
CASSPPDLVGGYTF
>TRBV15
CATSRDMGGNQPQHF
>TRBV29-1
CSVELFGSSYNEQFF
>TRBV4-1
CASSQTDRGDFGNTIYF
>TRBV10-3
CAIRGQGTDTQYF
>TRBV5-4
CASSLRGGYEQYF
>TRBV10-2
CASSQDPGPLWSYTF
>TRBV7-9
CASLGITGYEQYF
>TRBV12-5
CASGSGSAGTDTQYF
>TRBV5-4
CASSNEVDSGGTQYF
>TRBV29-1
CSVGEGSYGYTF
>TRBV11-2
CASSFSGGADYTQYF
>TRBV9
CASSPPGPGNIQYF
>TRBV5-6
CASSYSYEQYF
>TRBV7-6
CASSFGKVITGELFF
>TRBV15
CATSKRAIAISTDTQYF
>TRBV29-1
CSVGQGNEKLFF
>TRBV19
CASSSTGRFSGANVLTF
>TRBV5-4
CASSWGLAGETDTQYF
>TRBV11-2
CASSQGSFNEQFF
>TRBV11-1
CASSQKGGPQETQYF
>TRBV7-6
CASSLEGGLGNEQYF
>TRBV10-2
CASSLQGISNQPQHF
>TRBV27
CASSLFGSPLHF
>TRBV11-2
CASSLDAGLDGRETQYF
>TRBV5-1
CASSLAGQSYLNTEAFF
>TRBV19
CASSAFGGTSYEQYF
>TRBV27
CASSFGLGNTEAFF
>TRBV7-6
CASSGPGTGSTHNEKLFF
>TRBV4-1
CASSPGGGSSGGYTF
>TRBV29-1
CSVVLNPLPLSEQYF
>TRBV15
CATSTEGPGNSPLHF
>TRBV19
CASSILQGSHEQYF
>TRBV5-1
CASSSVAGREQYF
>TRBV4-1
CASSQGPAFSNQPQHF
>TRBV7-6
CASSAGTSGGNEQFF
>TRBV5-4
CASSSGSGLFQAGYTF
>TRBV6-1
CASKGLAGPQETQYF
>TRBV27
CASSLAGLSNQPQHF
>TRBV7-9
CASSLADSNQPQHF
>TRBV7-6
CASSRTRSDNTEAFF
>TRBV5-1
CASSLVATSNEKLFF
>TRBV2
CASSSGRPYGYTF
>TRBV2
CASKDRVSSYNSPLHF